The 4 T cell receptor beta chains below all came from one sample that was sequenced in a study of T cells after yellow fever vaccination. TCRdb called the 5' RACE reads again in MiXCR, with one record for every CDR3 protein. Of 45,000 to 65,000 distinct CDR3 sequences in the sample, more than 6.5% are singletons; the top ten hold roughly 24%. This specimen consisted of CD8+ T cells not binding an NS4B(214-222) dextramer, sorted from PBMCs, obtained about 41 days after the first yellow fever vaccination. All receptors derive from a young man who received the YFV17D yellow fever vaccine.

The chain has TRBV3-1 and TRBJ1-3; D is unresolved. The CDR3 runs to 15 residues. Germline V CDR1 and CDR2: LGHDT, YNNKEL (reference sequence). Trimming removed 4 bases from V and 0 bases from J, with 10 bases in between. The CDR3 DNA sequence: TGTGCCAGCAGCCTTTCCGGTACCTCTGGAAACACCATATATTTT. Its translation: CASSLSGTSGNTIYF.

This chain connects TRBV7-9 to TRBJ1-1; 8 bases align to TRBD1. The V gene end was trimmed by 1 base and the J gene end by 12 bases; junction bases not matched to a gene: 4. Germline loops: CDR1 SEHNR, CDR2 FQNEAQ (reference sequence). The length of the CDR3 is 12 residues. CDR3 loop: CASSLGTGSTFF. The CDR3 nucleotides read TGTGCCAGCAGCTTAGGGACAGGGTCGACTTTCTTT. Supplemented by reference TRBV7-9 and TRBJ1-1, the full variable domain reads DTGVSQNPRHKITKRGQNVTFRCDPISEHNRLYWYRQTLGQGPEFLTYFQNEAQLEKSRLLSDRFSAERPKGSFSTLEIQRTEQGDSAMYLCASSLGTGSTFFGQGTRLTVV.

This clonotype was found many times. The chain joins TRBV6-5 to TRBJ1-3; D uncertain. Trimming removed 0 bases from V and 2 bases from J, with 5 bases in between. The CDR3 runs to 14 residues. From germline, CDR1 is MNHEY and CDR2 SVGAGI. This CDR3 reads CASSYSIPGNTIYF. The CDR3 DNA sequence: TGTGCCAGCAGTTACTCGATCCCTGGAAACACCATATATTTT.

Only a few counts were recorded for this clonotype. The gene calls are TRBV19 and TRBJ2-1; 7 bases agree with TRBD2. CDR1 and CDR2 (germline): LNHDA, SQIVND (reference sequence). This CDR3 contains 15 residues. Trimming took 6 bases from V and 10 from J; bases not matched to a gene: 15. The CDR3 sequence is CASSRRGSGAEEQFF. The CDR3, as DNA: TGTGCCAGTAGCCGCCGGGGGAGCGGGGCGGAAGAGCAGTTCTTC.